One and the same sample provided the 15 T cell receptor beta chains below, sequenced in a study of shared clonotypes between healthy human individuals. Positive CCR7 selection of CD45RO-negative cells yielded the naive CD8 cells, and terminally differentiated effector memory CD45RA+ cells were excluded. Clones were sequenced by immunoSEQ multiplex PCR, and TCRdb holds only the in-frame ones, with some missing. In the table there are about 2 million clones, roughly 95% of which are singletons. The sample consisted of naive CD8+ T cells sorted from blood. These receptors came from a man younger than 35 in good health.

CDR3 DNA sequence: TGTGCCAGCAGCTTCGGGGAGGGAGATACGCAGTATTTT. As protein: CASSFGEGDTQYF. The rearrangement uses TRBV5-6 and TRBJ2-3, with TRBD2 matching over 7 bases. Germline CDR1 is SGHDT and CDR2 is YYEEEE. Unmatched junction bases numbered 2, after V lost 2 bases and J lost 5 bases. The CDR3 contains 13 residues. The full variable domain, in which reference TRBV5-6 and TRBJ2-3 provide the parts outside the CDR3, is DAGVTQSPTHLIKTRGQQVTLRCSPKSGHDTVSWYQQALGQGPQFIFQYYEEEERQRGNFPDRFSGHQFPNYSSELNVNALLLGDSALYLCASSFGEGDTQYFGPGTRLTVL.

The rearrangement joins TRBV5-4 to TRBJ2-7, with a possible D match to TRBD1 (6 bases). This CDR3 spans 15 amino acids. V gave up 4 bases and J gave up 5 bases, with 19 bases separating them. Germline CDR1 reads SGHNT; CDR2 reads YYREEE (reference sequence). CDR3 residues: CASSPAAGVTDEQYF. CDR3 bases: TGTGCCAGCAGCCCCGCGGCAGGGGTTACCGACGAGCAGTACTTC.

The V gene is TRBV27, the J gene TRBJ1-5, with D perhaps matching TRBD1 (5 bases). The V end was cut by 6 bases, the J end by 6 bases, with 18 bases between. Germline V lookup: CDR1 MNHEY, CDR2 SMNVEV (reference sequence). The CDR3 is made up of 15 amino acids. The CDR3 loop reads CASSPGEGSGQPQHF. The DNA of the CDR3 is TGTGCCAGCAGCCCCGGGGAGGGGAGCGGTCAGCCCCAGCATTTT.

The rearrangement uses TRBV19 and TRBJ2-1; D possibly corresponds to TRBD2 (5 bases). The CDR3 sequence is 14 residues long. Trimming shortened V by 6 bases and J by 8 bases, and 17 bases separated the two germline ends. The V gene's germline CDR1 is LNHDA and CDR2 SQIVND (reference sequence). The CDR3 region has the DNA TGTGCCAGTAGCCCGCTTACTAGTTACCATGAGCAGTTCTTC. This translates into CASSPLTSYHEQFF.

This rearrangement joins TRBV6-1 to TRBJ2-1; 8 bases are a match to TRBD1. V dropped 6 bases and J dropped 7; count of bases not matched to a gene: 8. CDR1 and CDR2 (germline): MNHNS, SASEGT. This CDR3 contains 14 residues. Here the CDR3 DNA reads TGTGCCAGCAGCCAGTTCCAGGGGGCGAATGAGCAGTTCTTC. This sequence encodes CASSQFQGANEQFF.

The rearrangement links TRBV15 to TRBJ1-5; D gene ambiguous. Germline-derived CDR1 and CDR2 are LNHNV and YYDKDF (reference sequence). This CDR3 comprises 17 residues. V was cut by 3 bases and J by 6 bases, with 21 bases left in between. The CDR3 DNA reads as TGTGCCACCAGCAGCCTCCGGGGTGGGGAATGGGGTCAGCCCCAGCATTTT. This codes for CATSSLRGGEWGQPQHF.

V is TRBV13 and J is TRBJ2-7; possible D gene TRBD1, 5 bases. In germline, CDR1 is PRHDT, CDR2 FYEKMQ (reference sequence). The CDR3 spans 15 residues. With 1 base removed from V and 2 bases from J, the gap between germline ends came to 12 bases. CDR3 DNA sequence: TGTGCCAGCAGCTTAGAGCAGGGCCCCACCTACGAGCAGTACTTC. It specifies CASSLEQGPTYEQYF. The variable domain in full, completed from reference TRBV13 and TRBJ2-7, reads AAGVIQSPRHLIKEKRETATLKCYPIPRHDTVYWYQQGPGQDPQFLISFYEKMQSDKGSIPDRFSAQQFSDYHSELNMSSLELGDSALYFCASSLEQGPTYEQYFGPGTRLTVT.

The chain couples TRBV5-6 to TRBJ1-2; D gene ambiguous. Trimming removed 0 bases at V and 4 bases at J, with 10 bases between. Germline V gives CDR1 SGHDT, CDR2 YYEEEE. This CDR3 contains 14 residues. The CDR3, as DNA: TGTGCCAGCAGCTTGGGAGGCGGTGGCTATGGCTACACCTTC. It codes for CASSLGGGGYGYTF.

The chain couples TRBV27 to TRBJ2-1; 12 bases line up with TRBD2. The trim removed 0 bases at V and 8 bases at J, leaving 5 bases unmatched. Germline lookup yields CDR1 MNHEY and CDR2 SMNVEV (reference sequence). This CDR3 is 16 amino acids long. CDR3 in DNA: TGTGCCAGCAGTTTATCTGCTAGCGGGAGGGTGTATGAGCAGTTCTTC. Translating it yields CASSLSASGRVYEQFF.

Points on this clone: Other nucleotide sequences in the sample specify the same CDR3. The J gene is TRBJ2-5, the V gene TRBV6-1, with D perhaps being TRBD1 or TRBD2 (6 bases each). The CDR3 contains 14 residues. V lost 3 bases and J lost 5, with 13 bases in between. Germline V CDR1 and CDR2: MNHNS, SASEGT. Here the CDR3 reads CASSDWGAGETQYF. CDR3 bases: TGTGCCAGCAGTGATTGGGGGGCGGGCGAGACCCAGTACTTC.

About this clone: The same CDR3 arises from other DNA sequences in this sample as well. V gene TRBV13 combines with J gene TRBJ1-2, with D possibly being TRBD1 (5 bases). Germline loops: CDR1 PRHDT, CDR2 FYEKMQ (reference sequence). CDR3 size: 13 residues. Trimming left V 3 bases short and J 3 bases short, with 8 bases between. The CDR3 DNA follows: TGTGCCAGCAGCTTTGACAGAGACTATGGCTACACCTTC. It specifies CASSFDRDYGYTF.

This chain links TRBV2 with TRBJ2-5, with D hard to call. CDR3 size: 15 residues. Trimming took 1 base from V and 0 from J, leaving 9 bases between them. Germline-derived CDR1 and CDR2 are SNHLY and FYNNEI. Written as DNA, the CDR3 is TGTGCCAGCAGTGAAGTGGACGGGTACCAAGAGACCCAGTACTTC. Translating it yields CASSEVDGYQETQYF.

The chain is built from TRBV7-8 and TRBJ2-1, with no clear D. Looked up from germline, CDR1 is SGHVS and CDR2 is FQNEAQ. CDR3 length equals 12 residues. The V gene lost 0 bases and the J gene lost 5 bases, with 2 bases spanning the gap. The CDR3 reads CASSLANNEQFF. The CDR3 nucleotides read TGTGCCAGCAGCTTAGCGAACAATGAGCAGTTCTTC. Complete variable domain (other parts from reference TRBV7-8 and TRBJ2-1): GAGVSQSPRYKVAKRGQDVALRCDPISGHVSLFWYQQALGQGPEFLTYFQNEAQLDKSGLPSDRFFAERPEGSVSTLKIQRTQQEDSAVYLCASSLANNEQFFGPGTRLTVL.

The chain recombines TRBV27 with TRBJ1-2; 9 positions match TRBD1. Per germline, CDR1 MNHEY and CDR2 SMNVEV (reference sequence). The V and J ends lost 2 bases and 5 bases, in that order; junction bases with no gene match: 6. The CDR3 runs to 15 residues. The CDR3 loop reads CASSLEGGTGYGYTF. The CDR3, as DNA: TGTGCCAGCAGTTTAGAAGGTGGGACAGGGTATGGCTACACCTTC.

CDR3 bases: TGTGCCAGCAGCTTAGGTGGGCAGGAGAATTCACCCCTCCACTTT. It yields the protein CASSLGGQENSPLHF. The rearrangement joins TRBV7-9 to TRBJ1-6; no clear D gene. Germline assignment: CDR1 SEHNR and CDR2 FQNEAQ (reference sequence). The CDR3 runs to 15 residues. Trimming cost V 1 base and J 7 bases, with 11 bases left between them. The entire variable domain, with the rest obtained from reference TRBV7-9 and TRBJ1-6, is as follows: DTGVSQNPRHKITKRGQNVTFRCDPISEHNRLYWYRQTLGQGPEFLTYFQNEAQLEKSRLLSDRFSAERPKGSFSTLEIQRTEQGDSAMYLCASSLGGQENSPLHFGNGTRLTVT.